The clone carrying this T cell receptor beta chain was seen more than once but under ten times. As yet, its antigen is unknown. This record belongs to a study of blood T cells in healthy people across ages. The overall study: About one barcoded TCR beta cDNA was captured per two T cells.

Extractions gave at least 5 micrograms of total RNA per sample. Study-level points and caveats: There was a strong correlation between TCR beta diversity and naive T cell percentage.

With V trimmed by 0 bases and J by 8 bases, 10 bases remained unmatched. Looked up from germline, CDR1 is DFQATT and CDR2 is SNEGSKA (reference sequence). This CDR3 has 15 residues. For the second PCR, which ran for 7 to 11 cycles, a sample-barcoded 5' primer and a J-beta primer mix were used. Through a template-switch adaptor with 12 random nucleotides, each cDNA molecule received a tag. MiXCR, applied by TCRdb to the 5' RACE reads, yields one record per CDR3 protein. The sample includes about 800,000 distinct CDR3 sequences, more than 45% of them seen just once. The receptor comes from a man aged 30 to 39 in good health. Sequenced sample: blood. The V and J genes are TRBV20-1 and TRBJ1-2, with 9 nucleotides matching TRBD1. CDR3 DNA sequence: TGCAGTGCTAGAGATAAGAGACAGGGGGAAGGAGGCTACACCTTC. As protein: CSARDKRQGEGGYTF.